This T cell receptor (beta chain) was captured by sequencing in a study of T cell changes during pregnancy in multiple sclerosis. V shed 8 bases, J shed 3 bases, and the junction held 14 bases outside the gene matches. The CDR3 is 18 amino acids. The germline V gene encodes CDR1 LNHDA and CDR2 SQIVND (reference sequence). A single count supports this clone. TCRdb's copy holds only in-frame clones and misses some; the assay was immunoSEQ multiplex PCR. The sample includes roughly 100,000 clones, around 91% seen only once; the top ten take 0.75% to 0.95%. The clonotype originates from a female donor with multiple sclerosis, enrolled in a pregnancy study. The V and J genes are TRBV19 and TRBJ2-1; 12 bases line up with TRBD2. This material consisted of peripheral blood, taken after pregnancy. The CDR3 spells CASPFPSSGRANYNEQFF. The CDR3 nucleotides read TGTGCCAGTCCCTTTCCCTCTAGCGGGAGGGCCAACTACAATGAGCAGTTCTTC.